Listed below are T cell receptor beta chains from one sample, sequenced in a study of T cell responses to AZD1222 COVID-19 vaccine. Assay: immunoSEQ multiplex PCR; the TCRdb copy retains only in-frame clones and omits some. The data show 150,000 or so clones, over 80% seen once. Here the sequenced sample was peripheral blood, taken 28 days after the second AZD1222 dose. The receptors were gathered from an adult who received the AZD1222 COVID-19 vaccine. CDR3s leave out the opening cysteine and the closing phenylalanine or tryptophan. Fields, in order: CDR3 protein, V gene.

ASSPLPTGSTGELF,TRBV18
ASSLAWVPHQPQH,TRBV7-6
ASSQDRVGANVLT,TRBV6-5
AWGHDSYSPLH,TRBV30
ASSRMGDETQY,TRBV5-6
ASSLRIGGAYEKLF,TRBV5-4
ASSFGGNTGELF,TRBV7-9
ASSQRDRGRKTQY,TRBV16
ASSKDPQSRYEQY,TRBV5-1
ASSLIVDGELF,TRBV7-3
ASSSGQAHQPQH,TRBV13
ASSSRGLPYGYT,TRBV11-3
ATSREGSYEQY,TRBV15
AWSLTGSGYT,TRBV30
AWSTAGPGNYGYT,TRBV30
ASSGEGGPNGYT,TRBV9
ASSTPAGGRLETQY,TRBV19
ASSFPGAEAF,TRBV6-6
ASSLRGLDSPLH,TRBV5-1
ASSLARISNQPQH,TRBV7-8
ASSQDLGSHNEQF,TRBV4-2
AYARGAGKTLH,TRBV30
ASSRSGALGGIQF,TRBV5-1
ASSRGALGSNQPQH,TRBV2
ASRLALGTSRGETQY,TRBV12-2
ASSIRGDTEAF,TRBV19
ASSDIPGGRQPQH,TRBV6-1
ASSKYPGQSEKLF,TRBV18
ASRWDSPNTGELF,TRBV19
ASSRSTDTQY,TRBV5-4